A selection of T cell receptor beta chains follows, all from one sample in a study of OX40 agonist ivuxolimab in advanced cancers. Clones were sequenced by immunoSEQ multiplex PCR, and TCRdb holds only the in-frame ones, with some missing. The data hold about 89,000 clones, with nearly 90% observed a single time. Sequenced here: CD4+ or CD8+ T cells sorted from blood, sampled in a trial of the OX40 agonist ivuxolimab. All receptors derive from an adult with an advanced solid tumor such as melanoma, head and neck, liver or kidney cancer. Both conserved end residues are part of each CDR3. Fields, in order: D gene, J gene, clone size, V gene, CDR3 protein, CDR3 DNA. D genes are given only for firm matches. Not every row has a clone size; where given, it reads once, few, many or a size class.

.	TRBJ1-3	.	TRBV6-5	CASRGSAGNTIYF	TGTGCCAGCAGGGGGTCCGCGGGAAACACCATATATTTT
TRBD1	TRBJ2-1	once	TRBV2	CASGDPGQIYNEQFF	TGTGCCAGCGGGGATCCGGGACAGATCTACAATGAGCAGTTCTTC
.	TRBJ2-3	.	TRBV9	CASSTPRGGGRSDTQYF	TGTGCCAGCAGCACACCGCGTGGAGGGGGTCGTTCAGATACGCAGTATTTT
TRBD2	TRBJ2-7	.	TRBV18	CASSRGGLSSEQYF	TGTGCCAGCTCCCGGGGGGGCTTATCGTCCGAGCAGTACTTC
TRBD1	TRBJ2-7	few	TRBV5-1	CASRAAGGSYEQYF	TGCGCCAGCCGGGCGGCAGGGGGTTCCTACGAGCAGTACTTC
.	TRBJ1-4	.	TRBV5-1	CASSLRATNEKLFF	TGCGCCAGCAGCTTGAGGGCAACTAATGAAAAACTGTTTTTT
.	TRBJ1-2	.	TRBV4-1	CASSQPNRGASSYGYTF	TGCGCCAGCAGCCAACCCAACCGGGGGGCCTCGAGCTATGGCTACACCTTC
TRBD2	TRBJ2-1	.	TRBV7-9	CASSLKSRGENNEQFF	TGTGCCAGCAGCTTAAAAAGTCGGGGGGAAAACAATGAGCAGTTCTTC
.	TRBJ2-1	.	TRBV5-1	CASTVADTYNEQFF	TGCGCCAGCACCGTAGCGGATACCTACAATGAGCAGTTCTTC
TRBD2	TRBJ2-3	.	TRBV6-4	CASSVGGLAGSTQYF	TGTGCCAGCAGCGTCGGGGGGCTAGCGGGGAGTACGCAGTATTTT
.	TRBJ2-7	.	TRBV4-3	CASSQERPSGEQYF	TGCGCCAGCAGCCAAGAACGTCCTTCGGGGGAGCAGTACTTC
.	TRBJ1-1	.	TRBV2	CASSSPIPPEAFF	TGTGCCAGCAGTAGTCCTATACCGCCTGAAGCTTTCTTT
.	TRBJ1-6	.	TRBV30	CAWSVERAKRSPLHF	TGTGCCTGGAGTGTCGAGAGGGCAAAACGATCACCCCTCCACTTT
.	TRBJ2-1	.	TRBV4-3	CASSQVTRGNEQFF	TGCGCCAGCAGCCAAGTCACTAGGGGGAATGAGCAGTTCTTC
.	TRBJ1-4	.	TRBV7-2	CASSQGDRKKLFF	TGTGCCAGCAGCCAAGGGGACCGAAAGAAACTGTTTTTT
.	TRBJ2-7	.	TRBV18	CASSPPRERYEQYF	TGTGCCAGCTCACCACCGAGGGAGCGCTACGAGCAGTACTTC
TRBD1	TRBJ2-7	.	TRBV5-4	CASSTGTGAKYEQYF	TGTGCCAGCAGCACGGGGACAGGGGCCAAGTACGAGCAGTACTTC
TRBD1	TRBJ2-3	few	TRBV11-2	CASSEQGDTDTQYF	TGTGCCAGCAGTGAACAGGGGGACACAGATACGCAGTATTTT
.	TRBJ2-7	.	TRBV5-4	CASSLPPSYEQYF	TGTGCCAGCAGCCTCCCTCCCTCCTACGAGCAGTACTTC
.	TRBJ1-2	.	TRBV5-5	CASSFLGRLNYGYTF	TGTGCCAGCAGCTTTCTGGGGCGCTTAAACTATGGCTACACCTTC
TRBD2	TRBJ2-1	.	TRBV11-2	CASSLPRGGGDNEQFF	TGTGCCAGCAGCTTACCTCGGGGGGGCGGCGACAATGAGCAGTTCTTC
TRBD1	TRBJ2-7	once	TRBV6-5	CASSSDRGGYEQYF	TGTGCCAGCAGTTCGGACAGGGGGGGCTACGAGCAGTACTTC
.	TRBJ2-1	.	TRBV2	CASSTGTQLREQFF	TGTGCCAGCAGTACCGGGACTCAACTGCGTGAGCAGTTCTTC
TRBD1	TRBJ1-2	.	TRBV4-3	CASSQETGGYGYTF	TGCGCCAGCAGCCAAGAGACAGGGGGCTATGGCTACACCTTC
.	TRBJ2-3	.	TRBV21-1	CASATGACTDTQYF	TGTGCCAGCGCGACAGGGGCCTGCACAGATACGCAGTATTTT
.	TRBJ1-2	.	TRBV11-2	CASSLWGNYGYTF	TGTGCCAGCAGCTTATGGGGGAACTATGGCTACACCTTC
.	TRBJ2-5	.	TRBV7-3	CASSLRPSKETQYF	TGTGCCAGCAGCTTGCGCCCCAGCAAAGAGACCCAGTACTTC
.	TRBJ1-2	.	TRBV27	CASSLDGMVDYGYTF	TGTGCCAGCAGTTTGGATGGGATGGTCGACTATGGCTACACCTTC
.	TRBJ1-1	.	TRBV10-1	CASRISRDTEAFF	TGCGCCAGCAGGATCTCAAGGGACACTGAAGCTTTCTTT
TRBD1	TRBJ1-1	.	TRBV19	CASSIRGQGYREAFF	TGTGCCAGTAGTATCCGCGGACAGGGCTACCGAGAAGCTTTCTTT
.	TRBJ2-3	.	TRBV11-3	CASSQQGRYQDTQYF	TGTGCCAGCAGCCAACAGGGTAGATATCAAGATACGCAGTATTTT
TRBD1	TRBJ1-5	.	TRBV30	CAWRAPGTANQPQHF	TGTGCCTGGAGGGCTCCCGGGACAGCAAATCAGCCCCAGCATTTT
.	TRBJ2-7	.	TRBV6-6	CASSYSADSSYEQYF	TGTGCCAGCAGTTACTCGGCAGACAGCTCCTACGAGCAGTACTTC
.	TRBJ2-4	.	TRBV10-3	CAISDEARETKNIQYF	TGTGCCATCAGTGATGAGGCCAGGGAGACCAAAAACATTCAGTACTTC
.	TRBJ2-5	.	TRBV18	CASSPLGGETQYF	TGTGCCAGCTCACCGTTGGGGGGAGAGACCCAGTACTTC
.	TRBJ1-2	.	TRBV9	CASSVGPGSYGYTF	TGTGCCAGCAGCGTAGGGCCCGGTTCCTATGGCTACACCTTC
.	TRBJ1-6	.	TRBV7-9	CASSPIASSYNSPLHF	TGTGCCAGCAGCCCAATTGCTAGCTCCTATAATTCACCCCTCCACTTT
TRBD2	TRBJ2-3	.	TRBV5-1	CASSLDGSGASTDTQYF	TGCGCCAGCAGCTTGGATGGTAGCGGGGCTAGCACAGATACGCAGTATTTT
.	TRBJ2-6	.	TRBV18	CASSPPFRSGANVLTF	TGTGCCAGCTCACCACCCTTCCGCTCTGGGGCCAACGTCCTGACTTTC
TRBD2	TRBJ2-5	.	TRBV5-1	CASRFSGGPPEETQYF	TGCGCCAGCAGGTTCAGCGGGGGACCCCCTGAAGAGACCCAGTACTTC
.	TRBJ2-3	.	TRBV7-9	CASSFGFRIAQYF	TGTGCCAGCAGCTTTGGCTTCCGCATTGCGCAGTATTTT
TRBD1	TRBJ1-3	.	TRBV18	CASSPSTQTGGSGNTIYF	TGTGCCAGCTCACCCAGCACCCAGACAGGGGGCTCTGGAAACACCATATATTTT
TRBD1	TRBJ2-1	.	TRBV13	CASSSRDRDNEQFF	TGTGCCAGCAGCTCCCGGGACAGGGACAATGAGCAGTTCTTC
TRBD1	TRBJ2-1	.	TRBV2	CASKGTGTHNEQFF	TGTGCCAGCAAGGGGACAGGGACCCACAATGAGCAGTTCTTC
.	TRBJ2-7	.	TRBV6-6	CASSYDRTYEQYF	TGTGCCAGCAGTTACGACAGAACCTACGAGCAGTACTTC